The next 17 T cell receptor beta chains were all read from a single sample in a study of blood T cell repertoires in COVID-19 (dated by TCRdb to about 2020). The library was produced with the immunoSEQ multiplex PCR assay. TCRdb obtained this table from immuneACCESS and retained in-frame rearrangements with V and J assigned. These tables miss some clones; where compared with another copy, unresolved V genes account for less than half of the shortfall, and the remainder is unexplained. Here the sample has roughly 230,000 clones; approximately 85% occur a single time. The ten largest clones add up to about 1% of the sample. Specimen: peripheral blood. These receptors all stem from a man aged 35 to 55 with acute or convalescent COVID-19.

This sequence joins TRBV5-6 and TRBJ1-2; 7 bases align to TRBD1. CDR1 and CDR2 from the germline V gene are SGHDT and YYEEEE. V shed 2 bases, J shed 1 base, and the junction held 2 bases outside the gene matches. The CDR3 runs 14 residues. Here the CDR3 reads CASSLGDSNYGYTF. The CDR3 nucleotides are TGTGCCAGCAGCTTAGGGGACAGTAACTATGGCTACACCTTC. The entire variable domain, with the rest obtained from reference TRBV5-6 and TRBJ1-2, is as follows: DAGVTQSPTHLIKTRGQQVTLRCSPKSGHDTVSWYQQALGQGPQFIFQYYEEEERQRGNFPDRFSGHQFPNYSSELNVNALLLGDSALYLCASSLGDSNYGYTFGSGTRLTVV.

This clone was seen a single time. The J gene is TRBJ2-1, the V gene TRBV10-3, with no clear D. The CDR3 extends over 12 amino acids. Germline V CDR1 and CDR2: ENHRY, SYGVKD. V dropped 3 bases and J dropped 8 bases, with 8 bases sitting between them. This CDR3 reads CAISDGLDEQFF. The CDR3 nucleotides read TGTGCCATCAGTGATGGCCTAGATGAGCAGTTCTTC.

The J gene is TRBJ2-3, the V gene TRBV25-1; tentative D call: TRBD2 (5 bases). Trimming took 6 bases from V and 5 from J, leaving 12 bases between them. This CDR3 has 13 amino acids. Germline assignment: CDR1 MGHDK and CDR2 SYGVNS. This chain's CDR3 is CASSVPSQDTQYF. CDR3 coding DNA: TGTGCCAGCAGCGTACCTAGCCAAGATACGCAGTATTTT.

This clone showed up just once. J is TRBJ1-1 and V is TRBV6-6; D remains unclear. The CDR3 extends over 13 amino acids. Germline-derived CDR1 and CDR2 are MNHNY and SVGAGI (reference sequence). The germline V and J ends were trimmed by 5 bases and 1 base, with 8 bases remaining between them. The CDR3 DNA reads TGTGCCAGCAGTCCTGAGGGGAACACTGAAGCTTTCTTT. Encoded protein: CASSPEGNTEAFF.

This chain links TRBV28 with TRBJ2-7; 12 nucleotides match TRBD1. CDR3 length: 15 residues. The ends lost 7 bases at V and 4 bases at J; junction bases unmatched: 8. Germline CDR1 and CDR2: MDHEN and SYDVKM. CDR3 bases: TGTGCCAGCATATTTGCGGGACAGGGGGCTTACGAGCAGTACTTC. Translating gives CASIFAGQGAYEQYF.

The J gene is TRBJ1-3, the V gene TRBV9, with TRBD1 matching 9 bases. The ends lost 0 bases at V and 2 bases at J; junction bases unmatched: 6. This CDR3 region has 17 residues. Germline V CDR1 and CDR2: SGDLS, YYNGEE. CDR3 bases: TGTGCCAGCAGCGTAGATGGACAGGGGTCAGCTGGAAACACCATATATTTT. Translated, it gives CASSVDGQGSAGNTIYF.

Only one count was recorded for this clone. The DNA of the CDR3 is TGTGCCAGCAGCCAAGTCAGCAGGGGGCAAGCAGATACGCAGTATTTT. Amino acids: CASSQVSRGQADTQYF. The gene calls are TRBV3-1 (or the pseudogene TRBV3-2) and TRBJ2-3; 8 bases fit TRBD1. Germline trimming cut 1 base from V and 4 bases from J; bases unmatched to any gene: 7. The CDR3 covers 16 residues. Germline CDR1 is LGHDT and CDR2 is YNNKEL (reference sequence).

The rearrangement uses TRBV12-3 or TRBV12-4 and TRBJ1-1; D is undetermined. This CDR3 contains 13 residues. V gave up 5 bases and J gave up 1 base, with 8 bases separating them. The CDR3 is CASSRDANTEAFF. DNA of the CDR3: TGTGCCAGCAGTCGAGATGCGAACACTGAAGCTTTCTTT.

The J gene is TRBJ2-7, the V gene TRBV3-1 (or the pseudogene TRBV3-2); 7 bases are a match to TRBD1. The CDR3 runs 18 residues. Germline CDR1 LGHDT, CDR2 YNNKEL (reference sequence). Losses at the gene ends were 4 bases for V and 2 bases for J; bases not matched to a gene: 17. The CDR3 DNA reads TGTGCCAGCAGCCGAAAAGGGGACGGGACAGCAAGACCCTACGAGCAGTACTTC. Its protein is CASSRKGDGTARPYEQYF.

The gene calls are TRBV7-9 and TRBJ1-4; tentatively, D is TRBD1 (5 bases). Trimming removed 3 bases at V and 4 bases at J, with 18 bases between. The germline CDR1 and CDR2 sequences are SEHNR and FQNEAQ (reference sequence). CDR3 length: 17 residues. CDR3 sequence: CASSLGHLPGLNEKLFF. The CDR3 DNA is TGTGCCAGCAGCTTGGGGCATCTACCCGGGCTTAATGAAAAACTGTTTTTT.

The chain is built from TRBV18 and TRBJ1-4, with 7 bases fitting TRBD1. CDR1 is KGHSH and CDR2 is LQKENI in the germline V gene. The ends lost 6 bases at V and 6 bases at J; junction bases unmatched: 4. CDR3 length: 13 residues. DNA for the CDR3: TGTGCCAGCTCTGAGACAGGGTATGAAAAACTGTTTTTT. It specifies CASSETGYEKLFF.

The chain combines TRBV11-2 with TRBJ1-2; no clear D. The germline CDR1 and CDR2 sequences are SGHAT and FQNNGV. V was cut by 4 bases and J by 9 bases, with 21 bases left in between. The CDR3 totals 15 residues. The CDR3 sequence is CASSSLRFQDKSYTF. For the CDR3, the DNA is TGTGCCAGCAGCTCGCTACGATTCCAGGATAAGAGCTACACCTTC.

The chain is built from TRBV7-2 and TRBJ1-2; no clear D gene. The CDR3 is 13 amino acids. Trimming removed 3 bases at V and 8 bases at J, with 13 bases between. Per germline, CDR1 SGHTA and CDR2 FQGNSA. Here the CDR3 DNA reads TGTGCCAGCAGCTTGGGAAGAGAGGGAGGCTACACCTTC. It translates to CASSLGREGGYTF.

V and J are TRBV6-5 and TRBJ2-7; D possibly corresponds to TRBD2 (6 bases). The CDR3 length is 13 residues. Germline V lookup: CDR1 MNHEY, CDR2 SVGAGI. Trimming cost V 4 bases and J 3 bases, with 10 bases left between them. This CDR3 is CASSLVGGYEQYF. For the CDR3, the DNA is TGTGCCAGCAGTTTGGTGGGGGGCTACGAGCAGTACTTC.

The genes are TRBV6-2 or TRBV6-3 and TRBJ2-3; 11 nucleotides line up with TRBD2. Germline trimming cut 5 bases from V and 6 bases from J; bases unmatched to any gene: 7. Germline V gene sequence: CDR1 MNHEY, CDR2 SVGEGT. This CDR3 is 15 amino acids long. The CDR3 region is CASSRTSGGMDTQYF. CDR3 DNA sequence: TGTGCCAGCAGTCGAACTAGCGGGGGTATGGATACGCAGTATTTT.

The rearrangement links TRBV3-1 (or the pseudogene TRBV3-2) to TRBJ1-1; tentative D call: TRBD1 (5 bases). V was trimmed by 3 bases and J by 10 bases, leaving 21 bases between them. CDR3 length equals 15 residues. Germline loops: CDR1 LGHDT, CDR2 YNNKEL (reference sequence). CDR3 protein: CASSHSGTQGVGAFF. CDR3 bases: TGTGCCAGCAGCCACTCCGGGACTCAAGGGGTGGGAGCTTTCTTT.

This chain links TRBV5-6 with TRBJ2-7; a possible D gene is TRBD2 (5 bases). CDR3 length: 13 residues. V was clipped by 4 bases and J by 7 bases, with 15 bases between them. Germline lookup yields CDR1 SGHDT and CDR2 YYEEEE. The CDR3 reads CASSLGLRGEQYF. The CDR3 nucleotides read TGTGCCAGCAGCCTAGGACTCCGTGGGGAGCAGTACTTC.